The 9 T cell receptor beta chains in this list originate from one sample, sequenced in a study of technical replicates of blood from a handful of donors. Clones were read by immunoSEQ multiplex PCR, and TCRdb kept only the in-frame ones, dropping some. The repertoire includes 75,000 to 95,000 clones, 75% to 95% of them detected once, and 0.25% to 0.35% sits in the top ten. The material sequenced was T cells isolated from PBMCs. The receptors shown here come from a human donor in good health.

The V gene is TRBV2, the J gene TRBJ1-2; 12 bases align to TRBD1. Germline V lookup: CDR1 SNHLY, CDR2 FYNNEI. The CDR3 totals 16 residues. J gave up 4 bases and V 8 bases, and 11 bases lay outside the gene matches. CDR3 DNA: TGTGCCAGCTATCTTGTGGGACAGGGGGCTAGCTATGGCTACACCTTC. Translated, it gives CASYLVGQGASYGYTF.

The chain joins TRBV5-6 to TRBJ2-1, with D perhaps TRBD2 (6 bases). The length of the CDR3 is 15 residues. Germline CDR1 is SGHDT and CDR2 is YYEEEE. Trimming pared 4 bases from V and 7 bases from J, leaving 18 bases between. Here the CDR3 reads CASSPGDSFWNEQFF. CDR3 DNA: TGTGCCAGCAGCCCCGGGGACTCGTTTTGGAATGAGCAGTTCTTC. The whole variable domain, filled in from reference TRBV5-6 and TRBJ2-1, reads DAGVTQSPTHLIKTRGQQVTLRCSPKSGHDTVSWYQQALGQGPQFIFQYYEEEERQRGNFPDRFSGHQFPNYSSELNVNALLLGDSALYLCASSPGDSFWNEQFFGPGTRLTVL.

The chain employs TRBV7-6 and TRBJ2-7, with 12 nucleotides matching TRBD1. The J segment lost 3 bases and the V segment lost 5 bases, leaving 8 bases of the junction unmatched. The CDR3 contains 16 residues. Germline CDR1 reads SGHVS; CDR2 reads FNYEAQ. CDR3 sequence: CASSHLGQGAIYEQYF. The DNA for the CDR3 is TGTGCCAGCAGCCATTTGGGACAGGGGGCTATCTACGAGCAGTACTTC.

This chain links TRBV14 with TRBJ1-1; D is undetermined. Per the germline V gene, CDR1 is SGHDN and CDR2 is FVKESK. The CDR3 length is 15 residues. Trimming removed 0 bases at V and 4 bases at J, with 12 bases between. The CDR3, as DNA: TGTGCCAGCAGCCAAGAGAGGGCCCGAGGCACTGAAGCTTTCTTT. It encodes CASSQERARGTEAFF. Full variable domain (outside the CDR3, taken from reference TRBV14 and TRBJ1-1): EAGVTQFPSHSVIEKGQTVTLRCDPISGHDNLYWYRRVMGKEIKFLLHFVKESKQDESGMPNNRFLAERTGGTYSTLKVQPAELEDSGVYFCASSQERARGTEAFFGQGTRLTVV.

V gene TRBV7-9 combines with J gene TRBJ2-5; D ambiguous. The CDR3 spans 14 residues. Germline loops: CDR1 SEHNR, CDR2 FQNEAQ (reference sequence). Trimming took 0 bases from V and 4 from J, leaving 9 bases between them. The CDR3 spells CASSLAGSPETQYF. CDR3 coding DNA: TGTGCCAGCAGCTTAGCGGGCAGCCCAGAGACCCAGTACTTC.

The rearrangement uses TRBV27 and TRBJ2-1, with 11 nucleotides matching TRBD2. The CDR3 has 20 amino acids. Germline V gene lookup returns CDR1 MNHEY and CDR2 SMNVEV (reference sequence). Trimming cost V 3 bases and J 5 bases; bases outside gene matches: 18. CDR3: CASSFRMGTSGPDRNNEQFF. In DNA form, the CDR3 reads TGTGCCAGCAGTTTTAGAATGGGGACTAGCGGCCCGGACCGTAACAATGAGCAGTTCTTC.

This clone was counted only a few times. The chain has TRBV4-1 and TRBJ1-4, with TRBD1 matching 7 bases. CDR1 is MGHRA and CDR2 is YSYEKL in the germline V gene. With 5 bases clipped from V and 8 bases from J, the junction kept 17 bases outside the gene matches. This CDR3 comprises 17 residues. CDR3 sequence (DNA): TGCGCCAGCAGCGATACAGGGGCCCGGGACGCAAAGGAAAAACTGTTTTTT. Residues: CASSDTGARDAKEKLFF.

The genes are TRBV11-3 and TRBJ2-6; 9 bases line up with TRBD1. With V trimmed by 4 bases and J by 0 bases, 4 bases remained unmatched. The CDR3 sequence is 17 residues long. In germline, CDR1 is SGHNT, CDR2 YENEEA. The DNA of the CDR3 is TGTGCCAGCAGCTGGGGACAGGGAAACTCTGGGGCCAACGTCCTGACTTTC. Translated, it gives CASSWGQGNSGANVLTF.

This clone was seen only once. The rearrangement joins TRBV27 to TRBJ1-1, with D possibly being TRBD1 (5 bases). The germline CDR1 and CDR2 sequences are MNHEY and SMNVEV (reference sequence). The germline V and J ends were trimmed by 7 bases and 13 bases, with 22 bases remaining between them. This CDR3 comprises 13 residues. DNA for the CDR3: TGTGCCAGCAAGGGACTTAGTGGACGGGGAGATTTCTTT. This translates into CASKGLSGRGDFF.